This T cell receptor (beta chain) was obtained from a study of identical twins. Study-wide findings and caveats: In zero-insertion analyses, partial confounding could arise from invariant MAIT and iNKT cells.

The V gene's germline CDR1 is MNHEY and CDR2 SVGAGI. V lost 2 bases and J lost 6, with 7 bases in between. This CDR3 comprises 12 residues. In this sample, this clonotype turned up a few times. Its specificity is not known. TCRdb independently ran MiXCR on the 5' RACE reads; one entry per CDR3 protein. Among hundreds of thousands of distinct CDR3 sequences listed, roughly 12% were seen once. The sample was also reused in another study, on yellow fever vaccine responses in identical twins.

What was sequenced was PBMCs. This TCR was recovered from a woman under 30 in good health. The chain combines TRBV6-5 with TRBJ2-5; D might be TRBD1 or TRBD2, each matching 5 bases. CDR3 sequence: CASSYPGQTQYF. The CDR3 DNA is TGTGCCAGCAGTTACCCGGGACAGACCCAGTACTTC.